This T cell receptor (beta chain) was captured by sequencing in a study of blood T cells in healthy people across ages. This clonotype was recorded a few times. Germline lookup yields CDR1 SGHDN and CDR2 FVKESK. CDR3 length: 15 amino acids. Trimming shortened V by 4 bases and J by 5 bases, and 17 bases separated the two germline ends. The use of a sample-barcoded 5' primer and a J-beta primer mix characterized a second PCR of about 6 to 11 cycles. TCRdb called the 5' RACE reads again in MiXCR, with one record for every CDR3 protein. Among around 580,000 distinct CDR3 sequences listed, about 45% were seen once.

The TCR originated in a man older than 75 in good health. Sequenced sample: blood. The chain has TRBV14 and TRBJ1-2; D is possibly TRBD1 (6 bases). CDR3 sequence: CASSPSLQGTYGYTF. As DNA, the CDR3 is TGTGCCAGCAGCCCCTCCTTACAGGGTACTTATGGCTACACCTTC.